Here is one TCR beta chain with its context. As yet, its antigen is unknown. This record belongs to a study of PD-L1 blockade in urothelial cancer. Study background: Every 3 weeks, patients received intravenous atezolizumab 1,200 mg, beginning 2014. Males with bladder-origin urothelial cancer constituted most of the 29 patients.

The data were produced by immunoSEQ multiplex PCR, yet TCRdb's version contains in-frame clones alone and is incomplete. The top ten clones hold more than 6.5% of a sample with fewer than 100,000 clones, around four fifths of them seen once. The germline V gene has CDR1 LNHDA and CDR2 SQIVND (reference sequence). V was pared by 5 bases and J by 0 bases, with 8 bases between. This CDR3 has 14 residues. Study outcomes and limitations: Sub-median blood TCR clonality before treatment predicted longer survival.

Noted time point: pretreatment peripheral blood. The study collected 1 to 8 samples per patient, pretreatment and on-treatment. The TCR was taken from a man between 35 and 55 years old with urothelial cancer. This chain links TRBV19 with TRBJ1-3; D is unresolved. The sequenced sample was PBMCs, obtained around atezolizumab (anti-PD-L1) treatment. CDR3 sequence reads: CASSLRSSGNTIYF. The CDR3 region has the DNA TGTGCCAGTAGTCTCCGGAGCTCTGGAAACACCATATATTTT.